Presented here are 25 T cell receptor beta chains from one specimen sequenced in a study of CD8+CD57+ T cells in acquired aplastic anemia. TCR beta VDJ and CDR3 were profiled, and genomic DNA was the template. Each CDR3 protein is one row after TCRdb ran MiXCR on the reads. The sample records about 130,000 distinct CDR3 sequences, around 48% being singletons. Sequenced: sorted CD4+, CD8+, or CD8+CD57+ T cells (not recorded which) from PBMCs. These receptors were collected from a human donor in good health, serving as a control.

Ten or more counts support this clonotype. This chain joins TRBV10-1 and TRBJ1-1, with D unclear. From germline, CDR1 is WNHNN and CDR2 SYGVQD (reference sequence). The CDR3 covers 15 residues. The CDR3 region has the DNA TGCGGCCGCGGTGTGAACGGCAGGATGAACACTGAAGCTTTCTTT. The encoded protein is CGRGVNGRMNTEAFF.

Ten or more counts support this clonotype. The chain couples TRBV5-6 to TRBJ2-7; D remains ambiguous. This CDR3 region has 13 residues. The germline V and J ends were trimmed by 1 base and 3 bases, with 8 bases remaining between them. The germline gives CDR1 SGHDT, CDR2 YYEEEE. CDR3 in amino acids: CASSLRANYEQYF. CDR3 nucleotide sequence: TGTGCCAGCAGCTTGAGGGCAAACTACGAGCAGTACTTC.

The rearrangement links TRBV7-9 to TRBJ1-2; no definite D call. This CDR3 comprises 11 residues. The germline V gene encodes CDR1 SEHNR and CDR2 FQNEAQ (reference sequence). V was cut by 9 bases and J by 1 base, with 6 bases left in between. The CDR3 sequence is CASLDNYGYTF. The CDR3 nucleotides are TGTGCCAGTCTCGATAACTATGGCTACACCTTC.

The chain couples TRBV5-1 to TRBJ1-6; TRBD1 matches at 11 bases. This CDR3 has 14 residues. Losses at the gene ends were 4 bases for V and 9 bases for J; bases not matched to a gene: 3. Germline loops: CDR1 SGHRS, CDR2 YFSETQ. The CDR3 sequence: CASSPGQGVSPLHF. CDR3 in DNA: TGCGCCAGCAGCCCGGGACAGGGGGTTTCACCCCTCCACTTT.

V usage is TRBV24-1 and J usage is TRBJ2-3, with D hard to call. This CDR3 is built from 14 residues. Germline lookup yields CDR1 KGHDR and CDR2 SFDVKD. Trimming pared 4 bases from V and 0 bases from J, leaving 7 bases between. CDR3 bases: TGTGCCACCAGTGACCGTGAGAGCACAGATACGCAGTATTTT. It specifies CATSDRESTDTQYF.

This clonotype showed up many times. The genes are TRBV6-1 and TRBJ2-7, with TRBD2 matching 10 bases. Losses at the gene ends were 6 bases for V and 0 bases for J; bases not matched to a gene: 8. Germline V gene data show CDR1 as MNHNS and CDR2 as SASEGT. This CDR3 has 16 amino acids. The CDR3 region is CASSDPSGGGSYEQYF. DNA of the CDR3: TGTGCCAGCAGCGATCCTAGCGGGGGAGGCTCCTACGAGCAGTACTTC.

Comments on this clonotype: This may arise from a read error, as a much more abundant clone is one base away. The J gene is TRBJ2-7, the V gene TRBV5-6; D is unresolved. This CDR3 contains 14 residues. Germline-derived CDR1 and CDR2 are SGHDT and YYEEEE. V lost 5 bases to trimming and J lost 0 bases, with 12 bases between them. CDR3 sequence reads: CASSRLGLSYEQYF. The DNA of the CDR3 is TGTGCCAGCAGTCGGCTAGGGCTCTCCTACGAGCAGTACTTC.

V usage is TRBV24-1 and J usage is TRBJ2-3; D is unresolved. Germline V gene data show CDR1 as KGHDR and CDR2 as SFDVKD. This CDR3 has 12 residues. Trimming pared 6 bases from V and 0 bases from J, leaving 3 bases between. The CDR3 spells CATSISTDTQYF. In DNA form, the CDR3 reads TGTGCCACCAGTATCAGCACAGATACGCAGTATTTT.

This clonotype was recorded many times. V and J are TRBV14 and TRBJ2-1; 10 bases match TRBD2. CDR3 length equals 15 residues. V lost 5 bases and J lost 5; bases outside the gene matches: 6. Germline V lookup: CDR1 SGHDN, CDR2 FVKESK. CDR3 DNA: TGTGCCAGCAGCTCATATAGCGGGGGGAACAATGAGCAGTTCTTC. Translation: CASSSYSGGNNEQFF.

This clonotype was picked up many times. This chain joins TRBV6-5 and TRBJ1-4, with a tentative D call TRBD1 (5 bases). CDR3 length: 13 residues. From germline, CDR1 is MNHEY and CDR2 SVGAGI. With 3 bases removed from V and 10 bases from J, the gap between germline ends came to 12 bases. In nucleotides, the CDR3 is TGTGCCAGCAGTTATGGGCCGGGACTAAAACTGTTTTTT. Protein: CASSYGPGLKLFF.

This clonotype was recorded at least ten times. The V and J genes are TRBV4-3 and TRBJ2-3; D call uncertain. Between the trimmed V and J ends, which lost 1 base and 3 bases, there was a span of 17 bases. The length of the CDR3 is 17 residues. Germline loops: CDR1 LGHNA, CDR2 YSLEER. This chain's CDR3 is CASSQGLAPFGTDTQYF. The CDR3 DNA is TGCGCCAGCAGCCAAGGGTTAGCACCTTTCGGGACAGATACGCAGTATTTT.

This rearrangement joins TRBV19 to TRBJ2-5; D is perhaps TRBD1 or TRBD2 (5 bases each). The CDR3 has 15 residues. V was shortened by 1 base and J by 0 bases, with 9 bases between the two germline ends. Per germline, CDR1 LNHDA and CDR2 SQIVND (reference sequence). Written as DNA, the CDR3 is TGTGCCAGTAGTATAGCGGGGCAGTACCAAGAGACCCAGTACTTC. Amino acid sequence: CASSIAGQYQETQYF.

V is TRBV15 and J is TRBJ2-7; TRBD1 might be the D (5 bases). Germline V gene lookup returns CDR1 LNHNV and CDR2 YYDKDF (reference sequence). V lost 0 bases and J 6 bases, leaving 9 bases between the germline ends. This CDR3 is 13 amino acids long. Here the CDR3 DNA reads TGTGCCACCAGCAGAGACAGGGATAGCGAGCAGTACTTC. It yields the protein CATSRDRDSEQYF.

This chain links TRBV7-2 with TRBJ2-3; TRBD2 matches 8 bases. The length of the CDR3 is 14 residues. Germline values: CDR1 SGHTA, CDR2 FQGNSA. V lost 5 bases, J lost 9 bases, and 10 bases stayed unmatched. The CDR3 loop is CASSRGGAMWTQYF. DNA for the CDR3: TGTGCCAGCAGCCGGGGGGGGGCGATGTGGACGCAGTATTTT. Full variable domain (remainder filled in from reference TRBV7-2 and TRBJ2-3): GAGVSQSPSNKVTEKGKDVELRCDPISGHTALYWYRQSLGQGLEFLIYFQGNSAPDKSGLPSDRFSAERTGGSVSTLTIQRTQQEDSAVYLCASSRGGAMWTQYFGPGTRLTVL.

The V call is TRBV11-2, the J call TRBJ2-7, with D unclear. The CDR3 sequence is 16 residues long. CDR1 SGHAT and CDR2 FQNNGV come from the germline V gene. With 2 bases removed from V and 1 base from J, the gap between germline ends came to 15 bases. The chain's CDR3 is CASSLMPGQFSYEQYF. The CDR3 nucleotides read TGTGCCAGCAGCTTAATGCCCGGCCAGTTTTCCTACGAGCAGTACTTC.

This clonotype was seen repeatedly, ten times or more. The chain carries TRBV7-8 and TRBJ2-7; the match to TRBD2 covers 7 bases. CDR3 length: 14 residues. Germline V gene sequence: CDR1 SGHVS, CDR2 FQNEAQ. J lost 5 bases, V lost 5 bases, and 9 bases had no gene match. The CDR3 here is CASSRGLETNEQYF. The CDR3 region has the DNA TGTGCCAGCAGCCGTGGACTAGAGACTAACGAGCAGTACTTC. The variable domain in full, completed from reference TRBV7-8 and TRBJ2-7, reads GAGVSQSPRYKVAKRGQDVALRCDPISGHVSLFWYQQALGQGPEFLTYFQNEAQLDKSGLPSDRFFAERPEGSVSTLKIQRTQQEDSAVYLCASSRGLETNEQYFGPGTRLTVT.

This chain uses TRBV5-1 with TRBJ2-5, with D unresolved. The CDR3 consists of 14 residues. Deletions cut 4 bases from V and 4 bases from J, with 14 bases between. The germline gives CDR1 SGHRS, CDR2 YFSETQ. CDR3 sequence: CASSPGSLGETQYF. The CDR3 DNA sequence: TGCGCCAGCAGCCCAGGCTCCTTGGGAGAGACCCAGTACTTC.

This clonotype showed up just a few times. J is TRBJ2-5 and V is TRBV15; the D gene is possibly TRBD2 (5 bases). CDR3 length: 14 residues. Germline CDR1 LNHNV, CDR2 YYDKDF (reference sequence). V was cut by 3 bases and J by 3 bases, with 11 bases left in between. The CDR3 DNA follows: TGTGCCACCAGCAGGAGGAGCGGTGAAGAGACCCAGTACTTC. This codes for CATSRRSGEETQYF.

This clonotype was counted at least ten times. The CDR3 protein is CASSRTPQLQSYGYTF. The CDR3 nucleotides are TGTGCCAGCAGCCGTACCCCACAGCTGCAAAGCTATGGCTACACCTTC. The rearrangement joins TRBV27 to TRBJ1-2; no firm D call. This CDR3 has 16 amino acids. The ends were cut back, 6 bases at V and 4 bases at J, with 21 bases in the middle. The germline gives CDR1 MNHEY, CDR2 SMNVEV (reference sequence).

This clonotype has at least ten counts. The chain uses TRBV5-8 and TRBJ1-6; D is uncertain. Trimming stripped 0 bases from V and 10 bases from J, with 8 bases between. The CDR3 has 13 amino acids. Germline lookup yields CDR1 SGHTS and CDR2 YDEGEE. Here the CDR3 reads CASSLAGGSPLHF. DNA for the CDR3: TGTGCCAGCAGCTTGGCGGGAGGATCACCCCTCCACTTT.

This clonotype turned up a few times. CDR3 loop: CANYLTGEDEQYF. Here the CDR3 DNA reads TGTGCCAACTACCTGACAGGGGAAGACGAGCAGTACTTC. The chain combines TRBV10-3 with TRBJ2-7; TRBD1 aligns across 8 bases. The germline V gene encodes CDR1 ENHRY and CDR2 SYGVKD. The CDR3 is made up of 13 amino acids. The V segment lost 10 bases and the J segment 5 bases; nucleotides outside the gene matches: 10.

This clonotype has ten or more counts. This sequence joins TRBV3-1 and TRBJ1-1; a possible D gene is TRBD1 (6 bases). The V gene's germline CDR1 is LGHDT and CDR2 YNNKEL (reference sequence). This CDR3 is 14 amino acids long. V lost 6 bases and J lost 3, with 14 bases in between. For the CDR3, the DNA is TGTGCCAGCAGGCGACAGGTTGAGGACACTGAAGCTTTCTTT. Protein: CASRRQVEDTEAFF.

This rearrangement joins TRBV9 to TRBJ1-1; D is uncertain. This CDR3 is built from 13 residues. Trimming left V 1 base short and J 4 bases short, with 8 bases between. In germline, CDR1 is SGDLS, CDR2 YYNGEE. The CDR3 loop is CASSVSVGTEAFF. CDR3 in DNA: TGTGCCAGCAGCGTAAGTGTCGGCACTGAAGCTTTCTTT.

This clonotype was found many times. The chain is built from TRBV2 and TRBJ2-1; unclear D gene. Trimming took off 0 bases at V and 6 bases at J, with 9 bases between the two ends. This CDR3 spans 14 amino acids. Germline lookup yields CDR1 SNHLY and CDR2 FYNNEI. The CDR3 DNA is TGTGCCAGCAGTGAAGCTGTAGTCTCCAATGAGCAGTTCTTC. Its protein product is CASSEAVVSNEQFF. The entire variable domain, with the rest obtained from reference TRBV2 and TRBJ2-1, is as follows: EPEVTQTPSHQVTQMGQEVILRCVPISNHLYFYWYRQILGQKVEFLVSFYNNEISEKSEIFDDQFSVERPDGSNFTLKIRSTKLEDSAMYFCASSEAVVSNEQFFGPGTRLTVL.

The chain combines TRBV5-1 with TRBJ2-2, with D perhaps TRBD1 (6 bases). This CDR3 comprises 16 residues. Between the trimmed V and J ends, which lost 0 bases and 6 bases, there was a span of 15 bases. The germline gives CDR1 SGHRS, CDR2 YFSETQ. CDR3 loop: CASSLGGPLSAGELFF. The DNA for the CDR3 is TGCGCCAGCAGCTTGGGGGGGCCCCTGAGTGCCGGGGAGCTGTTTTTT.